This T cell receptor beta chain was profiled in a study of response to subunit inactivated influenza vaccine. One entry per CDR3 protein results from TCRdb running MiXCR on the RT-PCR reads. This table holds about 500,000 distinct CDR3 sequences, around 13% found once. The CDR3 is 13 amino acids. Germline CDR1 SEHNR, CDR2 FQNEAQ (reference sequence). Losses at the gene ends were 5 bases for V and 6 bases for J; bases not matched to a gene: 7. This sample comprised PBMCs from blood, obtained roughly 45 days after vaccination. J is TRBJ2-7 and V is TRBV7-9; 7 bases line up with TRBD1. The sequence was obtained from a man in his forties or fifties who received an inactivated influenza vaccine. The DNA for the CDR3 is TGTGCCAGCAGCCCCGACAGGGTAGGCGAGCAGTACTTC. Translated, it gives CASSPDRVGEQYF.